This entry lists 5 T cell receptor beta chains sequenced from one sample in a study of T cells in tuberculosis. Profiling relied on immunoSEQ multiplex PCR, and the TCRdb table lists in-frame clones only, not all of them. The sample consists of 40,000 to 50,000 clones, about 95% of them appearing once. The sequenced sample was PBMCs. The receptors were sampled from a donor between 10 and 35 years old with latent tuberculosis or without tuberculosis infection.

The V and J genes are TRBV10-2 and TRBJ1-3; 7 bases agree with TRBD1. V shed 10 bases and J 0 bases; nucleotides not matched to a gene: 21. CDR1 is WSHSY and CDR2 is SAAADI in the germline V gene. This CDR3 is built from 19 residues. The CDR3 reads CATSLSDREMWSSGNTIYF. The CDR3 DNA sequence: TGCGCCACTTCCCTTTCCGACAGGGAGATGTGGAGCTCTGGAAACACCATATATTTT.

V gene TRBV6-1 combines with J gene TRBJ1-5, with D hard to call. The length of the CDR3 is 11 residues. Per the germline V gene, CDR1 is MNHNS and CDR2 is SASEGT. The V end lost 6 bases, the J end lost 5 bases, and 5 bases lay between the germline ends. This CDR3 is CASRGDQPQHF. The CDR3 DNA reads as TGTGCCAGCAGGGGAGATCAGCCCCAGCATTTT.

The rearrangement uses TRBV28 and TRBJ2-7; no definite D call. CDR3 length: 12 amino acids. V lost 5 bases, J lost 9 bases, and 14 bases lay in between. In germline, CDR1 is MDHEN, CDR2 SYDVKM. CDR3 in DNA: TGTGCCAGCAGTGCAAACAGAAATCTGCAGTACTTC. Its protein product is CASSANRNLQYF.

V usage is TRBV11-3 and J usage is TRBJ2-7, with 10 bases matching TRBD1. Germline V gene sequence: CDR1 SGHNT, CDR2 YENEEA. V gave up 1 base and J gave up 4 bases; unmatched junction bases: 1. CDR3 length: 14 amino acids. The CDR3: CASSLGQGAYEQYF. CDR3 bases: TGTGCCAGCAGCTTAGGACAGGGGGCGTACGAGCAGTACTTC.

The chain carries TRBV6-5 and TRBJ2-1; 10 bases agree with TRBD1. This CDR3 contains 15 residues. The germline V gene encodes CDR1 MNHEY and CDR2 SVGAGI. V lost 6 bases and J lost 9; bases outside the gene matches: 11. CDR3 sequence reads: CASRRGTGETVEQFF. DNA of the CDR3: TGTGCCAGCAGGCGCGGGACAGGGGAGACGGTTGAGCAGTTCTTC.